This T cell receptor beta chain is drawn from a study of monozygotic twins with inflammatory bowel disease. Whole-study findings and limits: Clonotype sharing was lower in IBD patients than healthy twins, most markedly with disease activity. A distinction between different T cell subtypes was not possible.

The input for each TCR library was 3500 ng of total RNA. Both the TCRalpha cDNA and the TCRbeta cDNA were taken through two nested PCRs, lasting roughly 16 and 10 cycles. TCRdb processed the 5' RACE reads again and assigns one entry to each CDR3 protein, with no DNA. The table lists about 380,000 distinct CDR3 sequences, with around 2.6% in the top ten. There are 17 residues in the CDR3. CDR1 is LNHDA and CDR2 is SQIVND in the germline V gene (reference sequence). In the case of this clonotype: What it recognizes is unknown.

This TCR was recovered from a human donor with ulcerative colitis or Crohn's disease, or a healthy co-twin of an affected twin (not recorded which). The genes are TRBV19 and TRBJ2-1; the TCRdb D gene call, TRBD1, has no DNA to confirm it. The specimen sequenced was blood. CDR3 loop: CASSPITGTGAHNEQFF.